These 3 T cell receptor beta chains originate from one sample sequenced in a study of blood T cell repertoires in COVID-19. Generated by immunoSEQ multiplex PCR, the TCRdb table keeps only in-frame clones and is missing some. The sample gives fewer than 150,000 clones, less than 85% of which show up once; 1.5% to 2% is in the top ten. What was sequenced was PBMCs or T cells enriched from blood (not recorded which). Receptors were obtained from a woman between 18 and 29 years old who had been exposed to COVID-19.

The J gene is TRBJ1-1, the V gene TRBV30, with TRBD1 matching 7 bases. Germline V lookup: CDR1 GTSNPN, CDR2 SVGIG (reference sequence). The trim removed 1 base at V and 3 bases at J, leaving 2 bases unmatched. CDR3 length: 13 amino acids. Here the CDR3 reads CAWSGTGDTEAFF. CDR3 sequence (DNA): TGTGCCTGGAGTGGCACAGGGGACACTGAAGCTTTCTTT.

The rearrangement uses TRBV29-1 and TRBJ1-2, with 7 bases fitting TRBD1. Germline V lookup: CDR1 SQVTM, CDR2 ANQGSEA. V gave up 7 bases and J gave up 2 bases; unmatched junction bases: 7. The CDR3 loop spans 13 amino acids. The CDR3 DNA is TGCAGCGCCAGACAGGGAAACAACTATGGCTACACCTTC. Protein product: CSARQGNNYGYTF.

The rearrangement links TRBV7-3 to TRBJ2-1; 9 bases are a match to TRBD1. V shed 3 bases, J shed 6 bases, and the junction held 6 bases outside the gene matches. CDR3 size: 15 residues. Germline CDR1 SGHTA, CDR2 FQGTGA. The CDR3 DNA is TGTGCCAGCAGCTTCCTTGGGACAGGGCCCAATGAGCAGTTCTTC. Translating gives CASSFLGTGPNEQFF.